This is a list of T cell receptor beta chains from one sample in a study of technical replicates of blood from a few donors. The repertoire was sequenced with immunoSEQ multiplex PCR; TCRdb's copy has only in-frame clones and lacks some. This sample has about 82,000 clones, with over 90% found just once. The sequencing sample was made of T cells isolated from PBMCs. These receptors came from a human donor in good health. The CDR3 runs from the conserved cysteine through the conserved F or W. The D gene is left open where the match is weak. The listing skips clone size in some rows; elsewhere it reads once, few, many or a size class.

NA,TRBJ2-1,TRBV5-5,15,NA,TGTGCCAGCAGCTTTTGGCCAGGCTCCTACAATGAGCAGTTCTTC,CASSFWPGSYNEQFF
NA,TRBJ2-1,TRBV6-1,13,NA,TGTGCCAGCAGTGAAGGGAGATTGGGTGAGCAGTTCTTC,CASSEGRLGEQFF
NA,TRBJ1-1,TRBV25-1,13,NA,TGTGCCAGCAGTGACAGGGGGAACACTGAAGCTTTCTTT,CASSDRGNTEAFF
NA,TRBJ2-5,TRBV18,14,NA,TGTGCCAGCTCACCATTCAGGGGTCAAGAGACCCAGTACTTC,CASSPFRGQETQYF
NA,TRBJ2-5,TRBV7-2,16,TRBD2,TGTGCCAGCAGCCTGAGCGGGACCTTTCCTCAAGAGACCCAGTACTTC,CASSLSGTFPQETQYF
NA,TRBJ2-5,TRBV29-1,12,TRBD1,TGCGGGACGAACAGGGGGGAGGAGACCCAGTACTTC,CGTNRGEETQYF
once,TRBJ1-4,TRBV4-3,16,NA,TGCGCCAGCAGCCAAGATGCGACAGACGGGAATGAAAAACTGTTTTTT,CASSQDATDGNEKLFF
NA,TRBJ2-3,TRBV19,15,NA,TGTGCCAGTAGTATTGAGGATTGGGGCACAGATACGCAGTATTTT,CASSIEDWGTDTQYF
NA,TRBJ1-2,TRBV6-5,15,NA,TGTGCCAGCAGATTTTTGGCAGGGAAGAGCTATGGCTACACCTTC,CASRFLAGKSYGYTF
NA,TRBJ1-1,TRBV6-5,12,NA,TGTGCCAGCAGTTCTGGACAGCTTGAAGCTTTCTTT,CASSSGQLEAFF
NA,TRBJ1-1,TRBV6-6,13,NA,TGTGCCAGCAGTTACTTGGCCGGGACTGAAGCTTTCTTT,CASSYLAGTEAFF
NA,TRBJ1-5,TRBV27,15,TRBD1,TGTGCCAGCAGTTCGGGAGGACAGGGGAGTCAGCCCCAGCATTTT,CASSSGGQGSQPQHF
NA,TRBJ2-3,TRBV7-2,17,NA,TGTGCCAGCAGCTTAAACCCGACGGGAGCGAGCACAGATACGCAGTATTTT,CASSLNPTGASTDTQYF
once,TRBJ2-1,TRBV2,15,TRBD2,TGTGCCAGCAGTCGACTAGCGGAGGTCTACAATGAGCAGTTCTTC,CASSRLAEVYNEQFF
NA,TRBJ1-2,TRBV27,15,NA,TGTGCCAGCAGTTTATGGGGACACAGCGTCGAAGGCTACACCTTC,CASSLWGHSVEGYTF
NA,TRBJ2-1,TRBV9,15,TRBD2,TGTGCCAGCAGTCAGAGGGAGGGCTCCTACAATGAGCAGTTCTTC,CASSQREGSYNEQFF
NA,TRBJ2-7,TRBV7-9,13,NA,TGTGCCAGCAGCTTAGCTGGGGCGGAGGAGCAGTACTTC,CASSLAGAEEQYF
NA,TRBJ1-1,TRBV6-5,15,TRBD1,TGTGCCAGCAGTTACGGCCAGGGGGCGCGGACTGAAGCTTTCTTT,CASSYGQGARTEAFF
NA,TRBJ1-1,TRBV9,14,NA,TGTGCCAGCAGCGGATATCAGAAGAACACTGAAGCTTTCTTT,CASSGYQKNTEAFF
once,TRBJ1-1,TRBV4-3,16,NA,TGCGCCAGCAGCCCCTACCCGGGCGGGGGGGGAACTGAAGCTTTCTTT,CASSPYPGGGGTEAFF
NA,TRBJ2-1,TRBV5-1,17,TRBD2,TGCGCCAGCAGCGTTGGACTAGCGGGAGGGCTCCAGAATGAGCAGTTCTTC,CASSVGLAGGLQNEQFF
NA,TRBJ2-2,TRBV29-1,11,TRBD1,TGCAGCGCCCAGGGACAGGGGGAGCTGTTTTTT,CSAQGQGELFF
NA,TRBJ1-5,TRBV27,14,NA,TGTGCCAGCAGAACCTGGCCTGGCAATCAGCCCCAGCATTTT,CASRTWPGNQPQHF
once,TRBJ2-1,TRBV6-1,16,TRBD2,TGTGCCAGCAGTGCCGTAGCGGGAGCAAGTTTTAATGAGCAGTTCTTC,CASSAVAGASFNEQFF
NA,TRBJ2-7,TRBV6-1,16,TRBD2,TGTGCCAGCAGTGAAGGGCTAGCGGGAGGCCTATACGAGCAGTACTTC,CASSEGLAGGLYEQYF
NA,TRBJ1-3,TRBV28,15,NA,TGTGCCAGCAGCCTCGGGATCCACTCTGGAAACACCATATATTTT,CASSLGIHSGNTIYF
NA,TRBJ2-7,TRBV6-5,14,NA,TGTGCCAGCAGCAAGGACAGGGAGGGTTGCGAGCAGTACTTC,CASSKDREGCEQYF
NA,TRBJ1-1,TRBV11-3,16,NA,TGTGCCAGCAGCTTGTCCGGCCAGGGTTTGAACACTGAAGCTTTCTTT,CASSLSGQGLNTEAFF